These T cell receptor beta chains were read from a single sample in a study of T cell repertoires in cytomegalovirus infection. Their target antigens are unknown. In TCRdb, the reads were re-called with MiXCR into one record per CDR3 protein. The sample contains some 920,000 distinct CDR3 sequences, less than 40% of which appear only once. The source material was cultured CD8+ T cells from PBMCs, sampled from culture after CMV antigen stimulation. The receptors here all came from a human donor in good health (CMV status not recorded). Some clones in this sample may be carry-over from other donors' samples. The CDR3 runs from the conserved cysteine through the conserved F or W. D genes are given only for firm matches. The size of a clone is reported for some rows only, either as once, few or many, or as a class for expanded clones.

D: -
size: -
J: TRBJ2-1
V: TRBV5-5
DNA: TGTGCCAGCACCGAGATCGGGGGAACCTCCTACAATGAGCAGTTCTTC
CDR3: CASTEIGGTSYNEQFF

D: -
size: few
J: TRBJ2-5
V: TRBV11-2
DNA: TGTGCCAGCAGCTCAGGAGTAGGCAGGGCGTGGGAGACCCAGTACTTC
CDR3: CASSSGVGRAWETQYF

D: -
size: many
J: TRBJ2-3
V: TRBV7-9
DNA: TGTGCCAGCAGCCCGCCCAGGGGTACGCAGTATTTT
CDR3: CASSPPRGTQYF

D: -
size: -
J: TRBJ1-1
V: TRBV25-1
DNA: TGTGCCAGCAGTGAATGGCACAGGGAGGTTTGGGGGCACACTGAAGCTTTCTTT
CDR3: CASSEWHREVWGHTEAFF

D: TRBD1
size: -
J: TRBJ2-5
V: TRBV6-8
DNA: TGTGCCAGCAGTTGGGACAGGGGGCTTGACGAGACCCAGTACTTC
CDR3: CASSWDRGLDETQYF

D: -
size: -
J: TRBJ1-6
V: TRBV27
DNA: TGTGCCAGCAGCCACCCCGGAGGAGGGGTTTCAAGGAGATCACCCCTCCACTTT
CDR3: CASSHPGGGVSRRSPLHF

D: -
size: many
J: TRBJ2-5
V: TRBV7-9
DNA: TGTGCCAGCAGCTCCGAACAGGTCCAAGAGACCCAGTACTTC
CDR3: CASSSEQVQETQYF

D: -
size: -
J: TRBJ1-5
V: TRBV7-9
DNA: TGTGCCAGCAGCTTAGACAAGTATAGCAATCAGCCCCAGCATTTT
CDR3: CASSLDKYSNQPQHF

D: -
size: -
J: TRBJ1-5
V: TRBV24-1
DNA: TGTGCCACCAGTGCGACATTAAATCAGCCCCAGCATTTT
CDR3: CATSATLNQPQHF

D: TRBD1
size: -
J: TRBJ2-7
V: TRBV29-1
DNA: TGCAGCGTTGAGGACAGGGGGTACGAGCAGTACTTC
CDR3: CSVEDRGYEQYF

D: TRBD2
size: few
J: TRBJ2-1
V: TRBV7-6
DNA: TGTGCCAGCAGCTTAGAATCGGGGGGATCCTACAATGAGCAGTTCTTC
CDR3: CASSLESGGSYNEQFF

D: -
size: few
J: TRBJ1-2
V: TRBV10-3
DNA: TGTGCCATCAGGACAGGAGGGGATGGCTACACCTTC
CDR3: CAIRTGGDGYTF

D: -
size: once
J: TRBJ1-2
V: TRBV7-9
DNA: TGTGCCAGCAGCTTAGGAACACAGCCAAACTATGGCTACACCTTC
CDR3: CASSLGTQPNYGYTF

D: TRBD2
size: -
J: TRBJ2-1
V: TRBV29-1
DNA: TGCAGCGTTCCCCCCCTAGCGGGGGGGTACAATGAGCAGTTCTTC
CDR3: CSVPPLAGGYNEQFF

D: -
size: -
J: TRBJ2-3
V: TRBV12-3/TRBV12-4
DNA: TGTGCCAGCAGTTTATCAAGGCTTTACACAGATACGCAGTATTTT
CDR3: CASSLSRLYTDTQYF

D: TRBD2
size: medium-sized
J: TRBJ2-5
V: TRBV7-8
DNA: TGTGCCAGCAGCCCGTGGACTAGCGGGGGGGTCCAAGAGACCCAGTACTTC
CDR3: CASSPWTSGGVQETQYF

D: -
size: few
J: TRBJ2-7
V: TRBV5-1
DNA: TGCGCCAGCAGCCTATCTGGGGGGAACACCTACGAGCAGTACTTC
CDR3: CASSLSGGNTYEQYF

D: -
size: few
J: TRBJ2-1
V: TRBV12-5
DNA: TGTGCTAGTGGTTTGGTAGGGACATCCGTTGCGGATGAGCAGTTCTTC
CDR3: CASGLVGTSVADEQFF

D: TRBD2
size: few
J: TRBJ2-5
V: TRBV7-9
DNA: TGTGCCAGCAGCTCGCCCTCCGGGACTAGCGGGGTATTCCAAGAGACCCAGTACTTC
CDR3: CASSSPSGTSGVFQETQYF

D: -
size: -
J: TRBJ2-5
V: TRBV19
DNA: TGTGCCAGTAGTCCCTGGAGGAAACAAGAGACCCAGTACTTC
CDR3: CASSPWRKQETQYF

D: -
size: many
J: TRBJ2-5
V: TRBV28
DNA: TGTGCCAGCAGTTTACTAGCAGGTTTCCAAGAGACCCAGTACTTC
CDR3: CASSLLAGFQETQYF

D: -
size: few
J: TRBJ2-2
V: TRBV11-2
DNA: TGTGCCAGCAGCTTATGGAACAGGGACGTAATCACCGGGGAGCTGTTTTTT
CDR3: CASSLWNRDVITGELFF

D: TRBD1
size: -
J: TRBJ2-2
V: TRBV11-1
DNA: TGTGCCAGCAGGGGGACAGGGGGCACCACCGGGGAGCTGTTTTTT
CDR3: CASRGTGGTTGELFF

D: TRBD1
size: -
J: TRBJ1-1
V: TRBV6-6
DNA: TGTGCCAGCAGTTACCGTCGACAGGGGCCCGGGACTGAAGCTTTCTTT
CDR3: CASSYRRQGPGTEAFF